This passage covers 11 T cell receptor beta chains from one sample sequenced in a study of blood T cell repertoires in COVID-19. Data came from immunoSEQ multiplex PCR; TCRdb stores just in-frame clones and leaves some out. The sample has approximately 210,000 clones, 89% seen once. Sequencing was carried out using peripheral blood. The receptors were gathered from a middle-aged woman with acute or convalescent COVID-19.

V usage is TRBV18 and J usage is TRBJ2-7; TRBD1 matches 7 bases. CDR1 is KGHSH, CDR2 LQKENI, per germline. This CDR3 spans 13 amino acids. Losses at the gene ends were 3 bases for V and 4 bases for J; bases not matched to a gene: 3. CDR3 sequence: CASSPRDRYEQYV. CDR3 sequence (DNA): TGTGCCAGCTCACCCCGGGACAGATACGAGCAGTACGTC.

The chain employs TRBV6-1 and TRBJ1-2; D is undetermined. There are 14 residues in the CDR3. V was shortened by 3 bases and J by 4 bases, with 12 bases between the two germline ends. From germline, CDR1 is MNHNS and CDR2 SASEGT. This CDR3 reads CASSDPQAGYGYTF. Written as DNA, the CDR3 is TGTGCCAGCAGTGACCCGCAGGCCGGCTATGGCTACACCTTC.

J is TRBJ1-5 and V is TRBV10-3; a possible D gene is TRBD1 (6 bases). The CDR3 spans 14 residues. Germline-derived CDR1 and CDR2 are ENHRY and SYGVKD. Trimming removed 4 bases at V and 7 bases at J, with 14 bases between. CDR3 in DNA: TGTGCCATCAGTGGGGGGGGCGCAGGACAGCCCCAGCATTTT. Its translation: CAISGGGAGQPQHF.

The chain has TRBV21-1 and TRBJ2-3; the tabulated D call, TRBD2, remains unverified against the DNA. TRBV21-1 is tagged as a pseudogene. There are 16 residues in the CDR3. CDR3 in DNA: TGTGCCAGCAGCAACTTCGGACGGACTAGCACAGATACGCAGTATTTT. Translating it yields CASSNFGRTSTDTQYF.

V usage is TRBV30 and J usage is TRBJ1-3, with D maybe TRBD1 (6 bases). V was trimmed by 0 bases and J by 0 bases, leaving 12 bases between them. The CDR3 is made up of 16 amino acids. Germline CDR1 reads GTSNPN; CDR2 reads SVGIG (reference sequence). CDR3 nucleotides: TGTGCCTGGAGTGTGGGGGCTTGGTTCTCTGGAAACACCATATATTTT. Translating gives CAWSVGAWFSGNTIYF.

The CDR3 region has the DNA TGTGCCAGTAGTCACAGAGACCAAGAGACCCAGTACTTC. Encoded protein: CASSHRDQETQYF. The V call is TRBV19, the J call TRBJ2-5; no clear D. The CDR3 has 13 residues. Germline lookup yields CDR1 LNHDA and CDR2 SQIVND (reference sequence). Trimming removed 5 bases at V and 0 bases at J, with 7 bases between.

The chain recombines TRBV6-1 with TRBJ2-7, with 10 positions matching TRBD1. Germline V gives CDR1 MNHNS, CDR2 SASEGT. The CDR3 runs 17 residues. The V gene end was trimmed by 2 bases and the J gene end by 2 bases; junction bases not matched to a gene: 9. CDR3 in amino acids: CASSETLWGQGPYEQYV. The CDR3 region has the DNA TGTGCCAGCAGTGAAACTTTGTGGGGACAGGGGCCCTACGAGCAGTACGTC.

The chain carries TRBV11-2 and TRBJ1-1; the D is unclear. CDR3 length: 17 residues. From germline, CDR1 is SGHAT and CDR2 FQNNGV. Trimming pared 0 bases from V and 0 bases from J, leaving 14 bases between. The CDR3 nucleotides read TGTGCCAGCAGCTTAGAAGGAGTAGTAGTGGTGAACACTGAAGCTTTCTTT. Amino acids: CASSLEGVVVVNTEAFF.

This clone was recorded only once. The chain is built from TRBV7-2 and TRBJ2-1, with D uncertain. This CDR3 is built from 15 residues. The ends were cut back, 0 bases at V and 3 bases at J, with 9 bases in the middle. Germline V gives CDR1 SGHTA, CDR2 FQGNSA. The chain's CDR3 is CASSLAGNFYNEQFF. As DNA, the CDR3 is TGTGCCAGCAGCTTAGCCGGTAATTTCTACAATGAGCAGTTCTTC.

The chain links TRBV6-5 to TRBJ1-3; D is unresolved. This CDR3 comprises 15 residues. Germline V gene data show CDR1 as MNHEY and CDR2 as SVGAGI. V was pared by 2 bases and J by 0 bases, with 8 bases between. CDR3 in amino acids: CASSYDIDSGNTIYF. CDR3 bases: TGTGCCAGCAGTTACGATATAGACTCTGGAAACACCATATATTTT.

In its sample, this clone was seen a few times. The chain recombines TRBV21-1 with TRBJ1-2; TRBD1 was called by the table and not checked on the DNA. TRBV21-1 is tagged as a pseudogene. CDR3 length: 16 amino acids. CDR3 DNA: TGTGCCAGCACCTTTAATGAGGGGGACCGGCTCTATGGCTACACCTTC. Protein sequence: CASTFNEGDRLYGYTF.